The 5 T cell receptor beta chains below all came from one sample that was sequenced in a study of Graves' ophthalmopathy and Graves' hyperthyroidism. CDR3 regions of TCR beta were amplified from RNA transcripts. A first-round RT-PCR used HTBI primers, followed by a second-round multiplex PCR. TCRdb called the multiplex PCR reads again in MiXCR, with one record for every CDR3 protein. The data show some 370,000 distinct CDR3 sequences, roughly 17% seen once. Sequencing was performed on peripheral blood. The receptor set was obtained from an adult woman with stable Graves' hyperthyroidism.

At least ten counts were recorded for this clonotype. The genes are TRBV19 and TRBJ2-7, with TRBD2 matching over 9 bases. V trimming: 3 bases; J trimming: 1 base; junction bases outside the gene matches: 4. The CDR3 is 15 amino acids. Germline CDR1 reads LNHDA; CDR2 reads SQIVND (reference sequence). The CDR3 is CASSISGRLSYEQYF. For the CDR3, the DNA is TGTGCCAGTAGTATTAGCGGGAGACTGTCCTACGAGCAGTACTTC.

The sample holds many counts of this clonotype. The chain has TRBV20-1 and TRBJ2-7; possible D gene TRBD2, 6 bases. Between the trimmed V and J ends, which lost 0 bases and 3 bases, there was a span of 15 bases. The CDR3 is made up of 15 amino acids. The V gene's germline CDR1 is DFQATT and CDR2 SNEGSKA (reference sequence). The CDR3 nucleotides read TGCAGTGCTAGAGATGAGCCGGGAGCCATCTACGAGCAGTACTTC. The encoded protein is CSARDEPGAIYEQYF.

In its sample, this clonotype was seen a few times. This chain links TRBV29-1 with TRBJ2-2, with D hard to call. This CDR3 contains 14 residues. Trimming left V 6 bases short and J 0 bases short, with 11 bases between. Germline assignment: CDR1 SQVTM and CDR2 ANQGSEA. CDR3 DNA sequence: TGCAGCGTAGTTCGTAGGGCGAACACCGGGGAGCTGTTTTTT. Translated, it gives CSVVRRANTGELFF.

This clonotype was counted at least ten times. The V and J genes are TRBV30 and TRBJ2-2, with TRBD2 matching 7 bases. Unmatched junction bases numbered 1, after V lost 3 bases and J lost 6 bases. Germline-derived CDR1 and CDR2 are GTSNPN and SVGIG (reference sequence). CDR3 length: 12 amino acids. The CDR3 bases are TGTGCCTGGAGCCTAGCGGCCGGGGAGCTGTTTTTT. It codes for CAWSLAAGELFF.

This clonotype occurred many times. The chain is built from TRBV2 and TRBJ2-5; D is undetermined. V lost 2 bases and J lost 5, with 9 bases in between. There are 13 residues in the CDR3. The germline V gene has CDR1 SNHLY and CDR2 FYNNEI. The CDR3 protein is CASSELQPETQYF. CDR3 DNA: TGTGCCAGCAGTGAACTGCAGCCGGAGACCCAGTACTTC.